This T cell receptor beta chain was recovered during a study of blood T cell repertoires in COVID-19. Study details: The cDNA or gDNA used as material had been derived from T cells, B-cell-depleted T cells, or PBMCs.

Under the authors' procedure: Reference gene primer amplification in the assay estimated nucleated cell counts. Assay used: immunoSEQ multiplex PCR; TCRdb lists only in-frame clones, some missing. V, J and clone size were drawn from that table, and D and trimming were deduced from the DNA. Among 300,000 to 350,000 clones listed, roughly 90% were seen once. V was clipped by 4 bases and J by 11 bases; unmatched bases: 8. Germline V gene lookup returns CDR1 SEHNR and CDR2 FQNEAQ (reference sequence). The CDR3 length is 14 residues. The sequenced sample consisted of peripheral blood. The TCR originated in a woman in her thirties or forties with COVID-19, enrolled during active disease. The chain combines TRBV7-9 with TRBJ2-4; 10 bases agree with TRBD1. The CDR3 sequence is CASSYGTGVALQYF. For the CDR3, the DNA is TGTGCCAGCAGCTATGGGACAGGGGTCGCCCTTCAGTACTTC.